The 13 T cell receptor beta chains below were found in one sample sequenced in a study of human T cells and chemical hapten exposure. TCRdb analysed the RACE reads with MiXCR anew, one entry per CDR3 protein. The sample has 150,000 to 200,000 distinct CDR3 sequences; about 31% are singletons. Time point: pre-sensitization, week 0. Treatment in this sample: therapeutic diphenylcyclopropenone sensitization with weekly scalp DPC. The starting material was whole blood, obtained in connection with sensitization to the hapten diphenylcyclopropenone (DPC). The receptors shown here come from a woman in her thirties with alopecia areata. Some clones in this sample may be carry-over from other donors' samples.

The CDR3 DNA reads as TGTGCCAGCAGCTCCGGACTAGCGGGAGGCAATGAGCAGTTCTTC. It specifies CASSSGLAGGNEQFF. This chain connects TRBV7-2 to TRBJ2-1; 14 bases map to TRBD2. There are 15 residues in the CDR3. Germline CDR1 and CDR2: SGHTA and FQGNSA. The V gene end was trimmed by 4 bases and the J gene end by 6 bases; junction bases not matched to a gene: 2.

The rearrangement links TRBV6-5 to TRBJ2-7; D possibly corresponds to TRBD2 (6 bases). Looked up from germline, CDR1 is MNHEY and CDR2 is SVGAGI. The CDR3 loop spans 15 amino acids. Deletions cut 5 bases from V and 3 bases from J, with 17 bases between. CDR3 loop: CASSAITGGVYEQYF. The CDR3 region has the DNA TGTGCCAGCAGTGCAATCACCGGGGGAGTCTACGAGCAGTACTTC.

This clonotype showed up just a few times. The rearrangement links TRBV28 to TRBJ1-1; D not resolved. Deletions cut 6 bases from V and 8 bases from J, with 13 bases between. Germline V gives CDR1 MDHEN, CDR2 SYDVKM. The length of the CDR3 is 12 residues. In DNA, the CDR3 is TGTGCCAGCAGCCCCTTAAGGGTGGAAGCTTTCTTT. Protein sequence: CASSPLRVEAFF.

In this sample, this clonotype turned up a few times. This sequence joins TRBV20-1 and TRBJ1-2; D uncertain. Trimming shortened V by 4 bases and J by 2 bases, and 8 bases separated the two germline ends. This CDR3 has 12 amino acids. Germline-derived CDR1 and CDR2 are DFQATT and SNEGSKA (reference sequence). CDR3 in DNA: TGCAGTGCTAAACCACTGAACTATGGCTACACCTTC. Translated, it gives CSAKPLNYGYTF.

This clonotype was detected only a few times. The rearrangement joins TRBV6-5 to TRBJ2-2; no definite D call. This CDR3 has 14 amino acids. Trimming took 2 bases from V and 2 from J, leaving 6 bases between them. The V gene's germline CDR1 is MNHEY and CDR2 SVGAGI. The CDR3 here is CASSYSLNTGELFF. The CDR3 DNA reads as TGTGCCAGCAGTTACAGCCTTAACACCGGGGAGCTGTTTTTT.

The rearrangement links TRBV5-1 to TRBJ1-5, with TRBD1 matching over 10 bases. Germline V gene data show CDR1 as SGHRS and CDR2 as YFSETQ. CDR3 length: 14 residues. Germline trimming cut 4 bases from V and 5 bases from J; bases unmatched to any gene: 3. The CDR3 coding sequence is TGCGCCAGCAGCCCGGGGACAGGGGATCAGCCCCAGCATTTT. This gives the protein CASSPGTGDQPQHF.

This clonotype was counted a few times. The chain combines TRBV20-1 with TRBJ1-2; D call uncertain. CDR1 DFQATT and CDR2 SNEGSKA come from the germline V gene (reference sequence). V lost 5 bases and J lost 5, with 6 bases in between. CDR3 length: 10 amino acids. As DNA, the CDR3 is TGCAGTGCTTCGGGGTATGGCTACACCTTC. Its translation: CSASGYGYTF.

V and J are TRBV5-1 and TRBJ1-2; D is perhaps TRBD1 (5 bases). The CDR3 spans 14 residues. CDR1 and CDR2 from the germline V gene are SGHRS and YFSETQ. Trimming shortened V by 0 bases and J by 5 bases, and 11 bases separated the two germline ends. CDR3 sequence (DNA): TGCGCCAGCAGCTTGGGGGGCCCGGAATATGGCTACACCTTC. Translated: CASSLGGPEYGYTF.

Turning to this clonotype: This may be a read error, as it is one base from a much larger clone. The J gene is TRBJ2-5, the V gene TRBV7-2, with D hard to call. CDR3 length equals 12 residues. CDR1 is SGHTA and CDR2 is FQGNSA in the germline V gene. V was cut by 0 bases and J by 4 bases, with 3 bases left in between. CDR3 region: CASSLALETQYF. The CDR3 DNA sequence: TGTGCCAGCAGCTTAGCGCTAGAGACCCAGTACTTC.

The chain has TRBV2 and TRBJ2-1; 13 bases map to TRBD2. Trimming cost V 6 bases and J 0 bases; bases outside gene matches: 20. Germline CDR1 reads SNHLY; CDR2 reads FYNNEI. The CDR3 covers 22 residues. The CDR3 region is CASSPIGIKTSGRSSSYNEQFF. As DNA, the CDR3 is TGTGCCAGCAGCCCCATTGGGATAAAGACTAGCGGGAGGTCGAGCTCCTACAATGAGCAGTTCTTC.

This clonotype showed up many times. This chain links TRBV9 with TRBJ2-1; either TRBD1 or TRBD2 may supply D (5 bases each). Germline V CDR1 and CDR2: SGDLS, YYNGEE. The CDR3 is 14 amino acids. V dropped 0 bases and J dropped 3 bases, with 7 bases sitting between them. The CDR3 is CASSVGGSYNEQFF. CDR3 DNA: TGTGCCAGCAGCGTAGGGGGGAGCTACAATGAGCAGTTCTTC.

The genes are TRBV7-2 and TRBJ2-5, with 10 bases that match TRBD2. There are 17 residues in the CDR3. The germline V gene has CDR1 SGHTA and CDR2 FQGNSA. The junction had 15 bases not matched to a gene; V was cut back by 8 bases and J by 3 bases. This CDR3 is CASLPTWASGGEETQYF. The CDR3 DNA reads as TGTGCCAGCCTCCCAACCTGGGCTAGCGGGGGAGAAGAGACCCAGTACTTC.

The table lists this clonotype with a few counts. The gene calls are TRBV20-1 and TRBJ1-5, with TRBD1 as a possible D gene (5 bases). The germline gives CDR1 DFQATT, CDR2 SNEGSKA (reference sequence). The ends were cut back, 1 base at V and 7 bases at J, with 11 bases in the middle. The CDR3 extends over 13 amino acids. Here the CDR3 reads CSARGVGGQPQHF. The DNA for the CDR3 is TGCAGTGCTAGAGGGGTCGGGGGACAGCCCCAGCATTTT.